The 31 T cell receptor beta chains below were found in one sample sequenced in a study of graft-versus-host responses after intestinal transplantation. TCRdb's copy holds only in-frame clones and misses some; the assay was immunoSEQ multiplex PCR. The table records 90,000 to 100,000 clones, about 84% of them present only once. Sequenced here: PBMCs, sampled 255 days after intestinal transplant. The receptor set was obtained from a human patient who received an intestinal transplant, so some T cells may come from the graft donor.

This chain uses TRBV19 with TRBJ2-2; D ambiguous. Trimming took 3 bases from V and 2 from J, leaving 7 bases between them. Looked up from germline, CDR1 is LNHDA and CDR2 is SQIVND (reference sequence). The CDR3 is 14 residues long. CDR3 amino acids: CASSITPNTGELFF. The DNA for the CDR3 is TGTGCCAGTAGTATCACCCCTAACACCGGGGAGCTGTTTTTT.

This rearrangement joins TRBV19 to TRBJ1-1; 8 nucleotides agree with TRBD1. Germline CDR1 reads LNHDA; CDR2 reads SQIVND (reference sequence). The CDR3 covers 13 residues. The ends lost 5 bases at V and 10 bases at J; junction bases unmatched: 9. In nucleotides, the CDR3 is TGTGCCAGTAGTCATCGGACAGGGTGGCGAGCTTTCTTT. It is translated as CASSHRTGWRAFF.

The chain recombines TRBV27 with TRBJ2-7; no reliable D call. The CDR3 has 13 amino acids. Trimming stripped 5 bases from V and 7 bases from J, with 15 bases between. The V gene's germline CDR1 is MNHEY and CDR2 SMNVEV (reference sequence). For the CDR3, the DNA is TGTGCCAGCAGTCCCCCCCAGCGCCGAGAGCAGTACTTC. Its translation: CASSPPQRREQYF.

The V and J genes are TRBV5-4 and TRBJ1-4; tentatively, D is TRBD1 (5 bases). The CDR3 contains 15 residues. V dropped 0 bases and J dropped 3 bases, with 9 bases sitting between them. The germline CDR1 and CDR2 sequences are SGHNT and YYREEE (reference sequence). The CDR3 DNA sequence: TGTGCCAGCAGCTTGGAAGGGGCAGCTAATGAAAAACTGTTTTTT. This codes for CASSLEGAANEKLFF.

The chain combines TRBV6-5 with TRBJ1-1; D possibly corresponds to TRBD1 (6 bases). Germline loops: CDR1 MNHEY, CDR2 SVGAGI. The CDR3 sequence is 14 residues long. V lost 5 bases to trimming and J lost 1 base, with 11 bases between them. The DNA for the CDR3 is TGTGCCAGCAGTGCACAGGGCAGGAACACTGAAGCTTTCTTT. Residues: CASSAQGRNTEAFF.

This sequence joins TRBV7-9 and TRBJ1-4; no firm D call. The CDR3 is made up of 14 amino acids. V was pared by 5 bases and J by 7 bases, with 14 bases between. Germline CDR1 is SEHNR and CDR2 is FQNEAQ (reference sequence). The chain's CDR3 is CASSNQAVAEKLFF. The CDR3 DNA reads TGTGCCAGCAGCAATCAGGCTGTAGCTGAAAAACTGTTTTTT.

The genes are TRBV5-6 and TRBJ2-1, with D possibly matching TRBD2 (5 bases). In germline, CDR1 is SGHDT, CDR2 YYEEEE. There are 15 residues in the CDR3. Trimming left V 4 bases short and J 3 bases short, with 14 bases between. The CDR3 loop reads CASSRGIQLYNEQFF. CDR3 nucleotides: TGTGCCAGCAGCCGGGGAATCCAGCTCTACAATGAGCAGTTCTTC.

This clone was seen only a few times. The chain has TRBV19 and TRBJ2-7, with 7 bases identical to TRBD1. The CDR3 totals 15 residues. Germline V gene sequence: CDR1 LNHDA, CDR2 SQIVND (reference sequence). Trimming removed 3 bases from V and 3 bases from J; junction bases left unmatched: 8. CDR3 DNA sequence: TGTGCCAGTAGTATGGTCCCGGGACAGAACTACGAGCAGTACTTC. Translating it yields CASSMVPGQNYEQYF.

This rearrangement joins TRBV5-1 to TRBJ2-7; perhaps TRBD2 as D (6 bases). Per the germline V gene, CDR1 is SGHRS and CDR2 is YFSETQ. This CDR3 region has 16 residues. V gave up 0 bases and J gave up 2 bases, with 15 bases separating them. CDR3: CASSLAPTSRAYEQYF. CDR3 coding DNA: TGCGCCAGCAGCTTGGCCCCGACTAGTAGGGCCTACGAGCAGTACTTC.

This rearrangement joins TRBV6-5 to TRBJ2-5; 7 nucleotides match TRBD1. CDR3 length: 15 amino acids. Trimming removed 8 bases from V and 10 bases from J; junction bases left unmatched: 19. The germline gives CDR1 MNHEY, CDR2 SVGAGI. The CDR3 nucleotides are TGTGCCAGCGGAAAGACAGGGTCTACTCTAGGGGACCAGTACTTC. Residues: CASGKTGSTLGDQYF.

The chain joins TRBV7-9 to TRBJ2-7; D is uncertain. Germline V gene sequence: CDR1 SEHNR, CDR2 FQNEAQ (reference sequence). Trimming cost V 3 bases and J 2 bases, with 17 bases left between them. This CDR3 contains 16 residues. The CDR3 DNA is TGTGCCAGCAGCTTTGGACGGGTTTTAACTCCCTACGAGCAGTACTTC. Amino acids: CASSFGRVLTPYEQYF.

The chain links TRBV28 to TRBJ2-3; D possibly matches TRBD1 or TRBD2 (5 bases each). Germline CDR1 and CDR2: MDHEN and SYDVKM. The V and J ends lost 8 bases and 0 bases respectively, with 18 bases between them. This CDR3 is 16 amino acids long. DNA of the CDR3: TGTGCCAGCGTCCCGGGACGCCGCTTCAGCACAGATACGCAGTATTTT. The encoded protein is CASVPGRRFSTDTQYF.

The CDR3 loop is CSVEGPSGGATGETQYF. The CDR3 coding sequence is TGCAGCGTTGAAGGCCCTAGCGGGGGGGCGACGGGAGAGACCCAGTACTTC. This chain joins TRBV29-1 and TRBJ2-5; 12 nucleotides align to TRBD2. Germline V gene data show CDR1 as SQVTM and CDR2 as ANQGSEA. The V gene end was trimmed by 1 base and the J gene end by 4 bases; junction bases not matched to a gene: 10. The CDR3 sequence is 17 residues long. Together with reference TRBV29-1 and TRBJ2-5, the CDR3 gives the full variable domain: SAVISQKPSRDICQRGTSLTIQCQVDSQVTMMFWYRQQPGQSLTLIATANQGSEATYESGFVIDKFPISRPNLTFSTLTVSNMSPEDSSIYLCSVEGPSGGATGETQYFGPGTRLLVL.

The chain carries TRBV18 and TRBJ2-1; 11 bases match TRBD2. V lost 3 bases and J lost 6; bases outside the gene matches: 4. Germline lookup yields CDR1 KGHSH and CDR2 LQKENI. This CDR3 region has 15 residues. The CDR3 bases are TGTGCCAGCTCACCTAGCGGGGGGGCCTCCAATGAGCAGTTCTTC. It translates to CASSPSGGASNEQFF.

The rearrangement joins TRBV23-1 to TRBJ2-7; D perhaps matches TRBD1 (6 bases). TRBV23-1 is sorted into the ORF group, with uncertain function. V was trimmed by 7 bases and J by 2 bases, leaving 15 bases between them. The CDR3 contains 14 residues. CDR3 sequence: CASNQKQGPYEQYF. The CDR3 DNA is TGCGCCAGCAACCAAAAACAGGGACCCTACGAGCAGTACTTC.

The rearrangement joins TRBV19 to TRBJ2-1, with a tentative D call TRBD2 (5 bases). The germline V gene encodes CDR1 LNHDA and CDR2 SQIVND (reference sequence). Trimming cost V 3 bases and J 0 bases, with 9 bases left between them. The CDR3 spans 15 residues. The CDR3 spells CASSIGRDSYNEQFF. The CDR3 bases are TGTGCCAGTAGTATCGGACGGGACTCCTACAATGAGCAGTTCTTC.

The rearrangement uses TRBV6-5 and TRBJ1-1; D is possibly TRBD1 (6 bases). The CDR3 is made up of 14 amino acids. Germline values: CDR1 MNHEY, CDR2 SVGAGI. V was clipped by 2 bases and J by 2 bases, with 9 bases between them. In DNA form, the CDR3 reads TGTGCCAGCAGTTACCAGGACAGCAACACTGAAGCTTTCTTT. It yields the protein CASSYQDSNTEAFF.

This chain links TRBV19 with TRBJ1-6; TRBD1 agrees at 7 bases. In germline, CDR1 is LNHDA, CDR2 SQIVND (reference sequence). V shed 6 bases and J 5 bases; nucleotides not matched to a gene: 7. The CDR3 length is 15 residues. The CDR3 DNA sequence: TGTGCCAGTAGAACCGACAGGGACCATAATTCACCCCTCCACTTT. It yields the protein CASRTDRDHNSPLHF. Combining the CDR3 with reference TRBV19 and TRBJ1-6 gives the whole variable domain DGGITQSPKYLFRKEGQNVTLSCEQNLNHDAMYWYRQDPGQGLRLIYYSQIVNDFQKGDIAEGYSVSREKKESFPLTVTSAQKNPTAFYLCASRTDRDHNSPLHFGNGTRLTVT.

The V gene is TRBV20-1, the J gene TRBJ2-1; D not resolved. In germline, CDR1 is DFQATT, CDR2 SNEGSKA (reference sequence). V was trimmed by 2 bases and J by 2 bases, leaving 1 base between them. This CDR3 spans 11 amino acids. CDR3 sequence (DNA): TGCAGTGCTAGACCCTACAATGAGCAGTTCTTC. It codes for CSARPYNEQFF.

This clone was picked up one time. The chain combines TRBV7-8 with TRBJ1-4; TRBD1 is a possible D gene (5 bases). The CDR3 length is 14 residues. The V gene lost 2 bases and the J gene lost 5 bases, with 9 bases spanning the gap. Germline V CDR1 and CDR2: SGHVS, FQNEAQ. DNA for the CDR3: TGTGCCAGCAGCTTAACTGGGGGAAATGAAAAACTGTTTTTT. Its translation is CASSLTGGNEKLFF.

The J gene is TRBJ1-1, the V gene TRBV6-1; 7 positions match TRBD1. The germline V gene encodes CDR1 MNHNS and CDR2 SASEGT. The CDR3 totals 14 residues. The trim removed 11 bases at V and 5 bases at J, leaving 14 bases unmatched. The CDR3 loop is CAGSPWEGATEAFF. The CDR3 DNA is TGTGCCGGGTCCCCGTGGGAGGGGGCGACTGAAGCTTTCTTT.

This clone turned up a few times. The chain uses TRBV12-5 and TRBJ1-5; TRBD1 aligns across 12 bases. Germline lookup yields CDR1 LGHNT and CDR2 FRNRAP. V lost 1 base, J lost 8 bases, and 6 bases stayed unmatched. CDR3 size: 16 residues. In DNA, the CDR3 is TGTGCTAGTGGTTTGGACATCGGGACAGGGGGCGAGCCCCAGCATTTT. Amino acid sequence: CASGLDIGTGGEPQHF.

This sequence joins TRBV6-6 and TRBJ1-1; D ambiguous. V lost 6 bases and J lost 5, with 4 bases in between. Germline lookup yields CDR1 MNHNY and CDR2 SVGAGI (reference sequence). This CDR3 has 10 amino acids. The CDR3 reads CASRRTEAFF. CDR3 coding DNA: TGTGCCAGCAGACGGACTGAAGCTTTCTTT.

This rearrangement joins TRBV19 to TRBJ2-2; D remains ambiguous. The length of the CDR3 is 14 residues. CDR1 is LNHDA, CDR2 SQIVND, per germline (reference sequence). V lost 5 bases to trimming and J lost 4 bases, with 11 bases between them. CDR3 protein: CASSFEPPTGELFF. The CDR3 coding sequence is TGTGCCAGTAGTTTCGAGCCCCCCACCGGGGAGCTGTTTTTT.

This clone was detected a few times. The CDR3 DNA sequence: TGTGCCAGCGTACACAGGGAGTATAATGAAAAACTGTTTTTT. Translated, it gives CASVHREYNEKLFF. This chain links TRBV6-1 with TRBJ1-4, with D perhaps matching TRBD1 (6 bases). The CDR3 totals 14 residues. Deletions cut 8 bases from V and 4 bases from J, with 14 bases between. Germline V CDR1 and CDR2: MNHNS, SASEGT.

The rearrangement links TRBV27 to TRBJ2-3; D ambiguous. The CDR3 spans 15 residues. V was cut by 2 bases and J by 4 bases, with 13 bases left in between. The germline V gene encodes CDR1 MNHEY and CDR2 SMNVEV (reference sequence). DNA of the CDR3: TGTGCCAGCAGTTTAGGGGTTCTAAGCGCAGATACGCAGTATTTT. As protein: CASSLGVLSADTQYF.

This rearrangement joins TRBV4-1 to TRBJ2-1; D uncertain. CDR1 is MGHRA and CDR2 is YSYEKL in the germline V gene. Trimming removed 0 bases from V and 9 bases from J, with 12 bases in between. This CDR3 has 14 residues. For the CDR3, the DNA is TGCGCCAGCAGCCAAGATTCTATGGGAACTGAGCAGTTCTTC. It encodes CASSQDSMGTEQFF.

This sequence joins TRBV28 and TRBJ1-2, with D perhaps TRBD1 (5 bases). This CDR3 has 14 amino acids. The germline CDR1 and CDR2 sequences are MDHEN and SYDVKM. The V end was cut by 5 bases, the J end by 0 bases, with 10 bases between. The CDR3 DNA reads TGTGCCAGCAGTAGAGGGGTGACTAACTATGGCTACACCTTC. This sequence encodes CASSRGVTNYGYTF.

The genes are TRBV6-6 and TRBJ1-1; 7 nucleotides agree with TRBD1. The CDR3 covers 16 residues. Losses at the gene ends were 6 bases for V and 5 bases for J; bases not matched to a gene: 15. Per germline, CDR1 MNHNY and CDR2 SVGAGI (reference sequence). The CDR3 reads CASSERGRWGGTEAFF. CDR3 in DNA: TGTGCCAGCAGCGAGAGGGGGCGGTGGGGTGGTACTGAAGCTTTCTTT.

This chain uses TRBV5-8 with TRBJ2-3; D is perhaps TRBD2 (6 bases). This CDR3 has 16 residues. CDR1 SGHTS and CDR2 YDEGEE come from the germline V gene. The V gene lost 7 bases and the J gene lost 2 bases, with 20 bases spanning the gap. Written as DNA, the CDR3 is TGTGCCAGCGCGGCGGGATCCCGTATCCTCACAGATACGCAGTATTTT. Amino acid sequence: CASAAGSRILTDTQYF.

As to this clone: One end of the junction varies from germline; a read error may be responsible. This rearrangement joins TRBV7-8 to TRBJ2-5; possibly TRBD2 for D (6 bases). This CDR3 is built from 13 residues. The germline V gene encodes CDR1 SGHVS and CDR2 FQNEAQ. The CDR3 DNA reads TGTGCCAGCAGCTTAGCGGGCGGGGTGGCTGGGAACTTC. It codes for CASSLAGGVAGNF.